This is a list of T cell receptor beta chains from one sample in a study of cytomegalovirus exposure and HLA in healthy donors. Data came from immunoSEQ multiplex PCR; TCRdb stores just in-frame clones and leaves some out. The table records 240,000 or so clones, approximately 83% of them present only once. Sequenced: PBMCs. The receptors shown here come from a young woman in good health and CMV-seropositive. Each CDR3 is given with its conserved first and last residue. A D gene is named only where the DNA matches it firmly. Clone sizes are given selectively: once, few, many, or a class where the clone is expanded.

j_call | d_call | clone_size | v_call | cdr3_nt | cdr3_aa
TRBJ2-4 | TRBD2 | . | TRBV13 | TGTGCCAGCAGCGGGAGGCGGGGACTAGCGGGAGAAGTGCGAGCCAAAAACATTCAGTACTTC | CASSGRRGLAGEVRAKNIQYF
TRBJ2-1 | . | . | TRBV27 | TGTGCCAGCAGAGGGAGCTCCTACAATGAGCAGTTCTTC | CASRGSSYNEQFF
TRBJ2-7 | TRBD2 | once | TRBV5-6 | TGTGCCAGCAGCTCCACTAGCGGGCTATACGAGCAGTACTTC | CASSSTSGLYEQYF
TRBJ2-2 | TRBD1 | . | TRBV10-3 | TGTGCCATCAGCCAACGAACCGGGACAGGGAACACCGGGGAGCTGTTTTTT | CAISQRTGTGNTGELFF
TRBJ2-7 | . | . | TRBV21-1 | TGTGCCAGCAGCAAAGCGGGTAGCGGGAGTAGGAACGAGCAGTACTTC | CASSKAGSGSRNEQYF
TRBJ1-3 | TRBD1 | . | TRBV5-1 | TGCGCCAGCAGCTTGTTGGCAGGGGGCTCCTCTGGAAACACCATATATTTT | CASSLLAGGSSGNTIYF
TRBJ2-7 | . | . | TRBV28 | TGTGCCAGCAGCCACAACCGGGTCCTAGCGCAACACTCCTACGAGCAGTACTTC | CASSHNRVLAQHSYEQYF
TRBJ1-1 | . | . | TRBV2 | TGTGCCAGCAGTTGGCGGGGTTCTGAAGCTTTCTTT | CASSWRGSEAFF
TRBJ2-3 | . | once | TRBV7-8 | TGTGCCAGCAGCTCCCCGGGGGATACGCAGTATTTT | CASSSPGDTQYF
TRBJ1-1 | TRBD1 | . | TRBV30 | TGTGCCTGGAGGAGGGACAGTCAAGCCATAAAAGCTTTCTTT | CAWRRDSQAIKAFF
TRBJ1-1 | TRBD1 | . | TRBV18 | TGTGCCAGCTCACTGGGACAGGGGGCGATCGGCACTGAAGCTTTCTTT | CASSLGQGAIGTEAFF
TRBJ2-2 | . | . | TRBV15 | TGTGCCACCAGTGCAGGCGGAAAACCGGGGGGGGAGCTGTTTTTT | CATSAGGKPGGELFF
TRBJ1-1 | . | . | TRBV28 | TGTGCCACTCGTAACGCAGGTCCTGTCGACAACATGAACACTGAAGCTTTCTTT | CATRNAGPVDNMNTEAFF
TRBJ2-1 | . | . | TRBV18 | TGTGCCAGCTCAGCCACAGTAGACAATGAGCAGTTCTTC | CASSATVDNEQFF
TRBJ1-4 | . | . | TRBV27 | TGTGCCAGCAGTTTATCACCAGGGGCTGGGGATGAAAAACTGTTTTTT | CASSLSPGAGDEKLFF
TRBJ2-5 | . | few | TRBV6-1 | TGTGCCAGCGGCGGGGAGCCCCAAGAGACCCAGTACTTC | CASGGEPQETQYF
TRBJ2-3 | . | . | TRBV6-1 | TGTGCCAGCGACCTGGGGCCCACAGATACGCAGTATTTT | CASDLGPTDTQYF
TRBJ2-6 | TRBD1 | once | TRBV4-1 | TGCGCCAGCAGCCCAGGACAGGGATTGGCCAACGTCCTGACTTTC | CASSPGQGLANVLTF
TRBJ2-6 | . | . | TRBV28 | TGTGCCAGCAGTGGACAGAGCTCTGGGGCCAACGTCCTGACTTTC | CASSGQSSGANVLTF
TRBJ1-4 | TRBD1 | . | TRBV27 | TGTGCCAGCAGCCTGTCCACAGGGGGGGGTGAAAAACTGTTTTTT | CASSLSTGGGEKLFF
TRBJ1-5 | TRBD1 | . | TRBV30 | TGTGCCTGGGATAATGGACAGGGAGGTCAGCCCCAGCATTTT | CAWDNGQGGQPQHF
TRBJ1-2 | . | . | TRBV4-1 | TGCGCCAGCAGCCAAGAGGCGGGGGCCCCTAACTATGGCTACACCTTC | CASSQEAGAPNYGYTF